These 25 T cell receptor beta chains came from one sample sequenced in a study of cytomegalovirus exposure and HLA in healthy donors. The PCR ran on 60 Vbeta and 13 Jbeta primers. TCRdb keeps only in-frame clones here, not all; method: immunoSEQ multiplex PCR. The sample contains about 150,000 clones, 50% to 75% of which appear only once. The specimen sequenced was PBMCs. The receptors come from an older woman in good health and CMV-seropositive.

This clone was seen only a few times. This chain links TRBV2 with TRBJ2-5; TRBD1 matches 7 bases. Germline CDR1 is SNHLY and CDR2 is FYNNEI. The CDR3 is made up of 13 amino acids. Losses at the gene ends were 4 bases for V and 5 bases for J; bases not matched to a gene: 4. The CDR3 bases are TGTGCCAGCAGTGCCCAGGGGGAGGAGACCCAGTACTTC. It translates to CASSAQGEETQYF. Full variable domain (rest looked up from reference TRBV2 and TRBJ2-5): EPEVTQTPSHQVTQMGQEVILRCVPISNHLYFYWYRQILGQKVEFLVSFYNNEISEKSEIFDDQFSVERPDGSNFTLKIRSTKLEDSAMYFCASSAQGEETQYFGPGTRLLVL.

This clone was counted only a few times. V usage is TRBV27 and J usage is TRBJ1-2; TRBD1 matches at 8 bases. V dropped 2 bases and J dropped 7; count of bases not matched to a gene: 9. The CDR3 consists of 15 residues. Germline V lookup: CDR1 MNHEY, CDR2 SMNVEV (reference sequence). CDR3 DNA: TGTGCCAGCAGTTTAAACGGGCAGGGGGCCGGTGGCTACACCTTC. Its translation: CASSLNGQGAGGYTF.

This clone has a handful of counts. This sequence joins TRBV6-6 and TRBJ2-5; 8 bases are shared with TRBD2. Judging by the DNA end, TRBJ2-7 fits better; the J call may be wrong. The CDR3 is 15 residues long. CDR1 and CDR2 (germline): MNHNY, SVGAGI (reference sequence). The CDR3 spells CASSPNSGAMSEQYF. Here the CDR3 DNA reads TGTGCCAGCAGTCCTAATAGCGGGGCGATGAGCGAGCAGTACTTC.

The J gene is TRBJ2-7, the V gene TRBV28; 7 bases map to TRBD2. The germline V gene has CDR1 MDHEN and CDR2 SYDVKM. Trimming took 3 bases from V and 2 from J; bases not matched to a gene: 1. The CDR3 spans 13 residues. The CDR3 DNA sequence: TGTGCCAGCAGTTTGGCGGGAGCCTACGAGCAGTACTTC. Its translation is CASSLAGAYEQYF.

The V call is TRBV9, the J call TRBJ2-7, with D perhaps TRBD1 (5 bases). Germline CDR1 reads SGDLS; CDR2 reads YYNGEE. The CDR3 totals 14 residues. Deletions cut 0 bases from V and 1 base from J, with 8 bases between. The CDR3 protein is CASSVEDISYEQYF. The CDR3 nucleotides read TGTGCCAGCAGCGTAGAGGACATTTCCTACGAGCAGTACTTC.

This clone was counted only a few times. Other DNA sequences of this sample code for an identical CDR3. The chain links TRBV7-3 to TRBJ2-5, with 13 bases that match TRBD2. J gave up 2 bases and V 3 bases, and 0 bases lay outside the gene matches. CDR1 and CDR2 from the germline V gene are SGHTA and FQGTGA. The CDR3 is 15 amino acids. Here the CDR3 DNA reads TGTGCCAGCAGCTTGGGACTAGCGGGACAAGAGACCCAGTACTTC. This sequence encodes CASSLGLAGQETQYF. The full variable domain, rest sourced from reference TRBV7-3 and TRBJ2-5, is GAGVSQTPSNKVTEKGKYVELRCDPISGHTALYWYRQSLGQGPEFLIYFQGTGAADDSGLPNDRFFAVRPEGSVSTLKIQRTERGDSAVYLCASSLGLAGQETQYFGPGTRLLVL.

The rearrangement uses TRBV4-1 and TRBJ2-5, with D possibly TRBD2 on 6 matching bases. The V and J ends lost 1 base and 3 bases respectively, with 15 bases between them. The CDR3 totals 16 residues. Looked up from germline, CDR1 is MGHRA and CDR2 is YSYEKL. For the CDR3, the DNA is TGCGCCAGCAGCCAAGCCCCGGGTGGGGGGAAAGAGACCCAGTACTTC. Translating it yields CASSQAPGGGKETQYF.

This chain joins TRBV19 and TRBJ2-3; D possibly corresponds to TRBD1 (6 bases). V was cut by 2 bases and J by 6 bases, with 9 bases left in between. CDR3 size: 13 residues. Germline CDR1 reads LNHDA; CDR2 reads SQIVND (reference sequence). The CDR3 here is CASSILQGDTQYF. In DNA, the CDR3 is TGTGCCAGTAGTATACTCCAGGGGGATACGCAGTATTTT. The variable domain in full, completed from reference TRBV19 and TRBJ2-3, reads DGGITQSPKYLFRKEGQNVTLSCEQNLNHDAMYWYRQDPGQGLRLIYYSQIVNDFQKGDIAEGYSVSREKKESFPLTVTSAQKNPTAFYLCASSILQGDTQYFGPGTRLTVL.

The chain has TRBV18 and TRBJ2-1; 15 bases agree with TRBD2. Germline CDR1 KGHSH, CDR2 LQKENI. CDR3 length: 17 amino acids. V shed 4 bases, J shed 5 bases, and the junction held 6 bases outside the gene matches. CDR3 protein: CASSRRGLAGGDNEQFF. CDR3 DNA sequence: TGTGCCAGCTCACGTCGAGGACTAGCGGGAGGGGACAATGAGCAGTTCTTC.

This chain links TRBV5-6 with TRBJ2-7; D unresolved. The CDR3 spans 16 residues. Germline CDR1 reads SGHDT; CDR2 reads YYEEEE. V shed 0 bases and J shed 6 bases, with 19 bases lying between them. CDR3 residues: CASSLASVGSIGEQYF. The DNA for the CDR3 is TGTGCCAGCAGCTTGGCCTCGGTGGGCAGTATTGGCGAGCAGTACTTC.

V is TRBV6-5 and J is TRBJ2-1; 9 bases are shared with TRBD2. The CDR3 consists of 15 residues. V gave up 4 bases and J gave up 4 bases; unmatched junction bases: 5. Germline values: CDR1 MNHEY, CDR2 SVGAGI. CDR3 nucleotides: TGTGCCAGCAGTTCTCCGCTAGCGGGGTACAATGAGCAGTTCTTC. This translates into CASSSPLAGYNEQFF.

The rearrangement links TRBV2 to TRBJ2-3, with a tentative D call TRBD1 (6 bases). The CDR3 runs to 14 residues. In germline, CDR1 is SNHLY, CDR2 FYNNEI. V dropped 4 bases and J dropped 4 bases, with 12 bases sitting between them. In DNA, the CDR3 is TGTGCCAGCAGTGCAGGGGTGGTCGCAGATACGCAGTATTTT. Translated: CASSAGVVADTQYF.

The chain employs TRBV7-3 and TRBJ2-1; 7 positions agree with TRBD1. This CDR3 comprises 13 residues. V was pared by 5 bases and J by 5 bases, with 3 bases of the junction left unmatched. CDR1 is SGHTA, CDR2 FQGTGA, per germline. CDR3 sequence: CASSPGTDNEQFF. In DNA form, the CDR3 reads TGTGCCAGCAGCCCAGGGACAGACAATGAGCAGTTCTTC.

This clone has just one count. Written as DNA, the CDR3 is TGTGCCAGCCCCGACAGGGTTTCAGGGGACACTGAAGCTTTCTTT. It specifies CASPDRVSGDTEAFF. The genes are TRBV18 and TRBJ1-1; TRBD1 agrees at 7 bases. With 8 bases clipped from V and 3 bases from J, the junction kept 12 bases outside the gene matches. The V gene's germline CDR1 is KGHSH and CDR2 LQKENI. The CDR3 has 15 residues.

The chain combines TRBV4-2 with TRBJ2-3; TRBD2 aligns across 9 bases. CDR1 LGHNA and CDR2 YNFKEQ come from the germline V gene. Trimming took 1 base from V and 5 from J; bases not matched to a gene: 1. This CDR3 comprises 14 residues. For the CDR3, the DNA is TGTGCCAGCAGCCAAGGGCGGGGGGGAGATACGCAGTATTTT. Translation: CASSQGRGGDTQYF.

The chain recombines TRBV4-1 with TRBJ2-1, with TRBD2 matching over 7 bases. Germline CDR1 and CDR2: MGHRA and YSYEKL. The CDR3 spans 15 residues. Losses at the gene ends were 0 bases for V and 7 bases for J; bases not matched to a gene: 6. Written as DNA, the CDR3 is TGCGCCAGCAGCCAAGATGGGGGGGAATGGAATGAGCAGTTCTTC. Protein sequence: CASSQDGGEWNEQFF.

CDR3 residues: CAIGQGTDTQYF. In DNA form, the CDR3 reads TGTGCCATCGGGCAGGGTACAGATACGCAGTATTTT. This chain uses TRBV10-3 with TRBJ2-3; possible D gene TRBD1, 5 bases. The V and J ends lost 8 bases and 3 bases respectively, with 9 bases between them. Germline values: CDR1 ENHRY, CDR2 SYGVKD. CDR3 length: 12 residues.

The chain uses TRBV27 and TRBJ1-3; 10 nucleotides agree with TRBD1. Germline CDR1 and CDR2: MNHEY and SMNVEV (reference sequence). This CDR3 has 19 residues. The ends lost 6 bases at V and 4 bases at J; junction bases unmatched: 18. CDR3 DNA sequence: TGTGCCAGCAGCCGCGACAGGGGGCGGGTCAATGCGATGGGAAACACCATATATTTT. Its translation: CASSRDRGRVNAMGNTIYF.

The chain is built from TRBV28 and TRBJ1-1, with a possible D match to TRBD1 (5 bases). CDR1 and CDR2 from the germline V gene are MDHEN and SYDVKM. This CDR3 spans 11 amino acids. The V end was cut by 6 bases, the J end by 5 bases, with 7 bases between. The CDR3 sequence: CASSRATEAFF. DNA for the CDR3: TGTGCCAGCAGCAGGGCAACTGAAGCTTTCTTT.

This clone was seen just once. V gene TRBV7-3 combines with J gene TRBJ2-3; possibly TRBD2 for D (6 bases). V lost 5 bases and J lost 0, with 9 bases in between. CDR1 is SGHTA and CDR2 is FQGTGA in the germline V gene. The CDR3 runs to 14 residues. CDR3 sequence (DNA): TGTGCCAGCAGCCCCGGGACTAGCACAGATACGCAGTATTTT. Protein: CASSPGTSTDTQYF.

This clone showed up just once. J is TRBJ2-3 and V is TRBV9; a possible D gene is TRBD1 (5 bases). The germline V gene encodes CDR1 SGDLS and CDR2 YYNGEE. Trimming cost V 4 bases and J 5 bases, with 8 bases left between them. This CDR3 comprises 12 residues. The CDR3 DNA follows: TGTGCCAGCAGCCCAGGGAAAGATACGCAGTATTTT. As protein: CASSPGKDTQYF.

This chain links TRBV5-6 with TRBJ2-7; TRBD2 aligns across 7 bases. The trim removed 0 bases at V and 1 base at J, leaving 4 bases unmatched. This CDR3 contains 15 residues. Germline CDR1 and CDR2: SGHDT and YYEEEE. This CDR3 is CASSLGGGISYEQYF. The CDR3 DNA reads TGTGCCAGCAGCTTGGGGGGGGGAATTTCCTACGAGCAGTACTTC. Full variable domain (missing parts from reference TRBV5-6 and TRBJ2-7): DAGVTQSPTHLIKTRGQQVTLRCSPKSGHDTVSWYQQALGQGPQFIFQYYEEEERQRGNFPDRFSGHQFPNYSSELNVNALLLGDSALYLCASSLGGGISYEQYFGPGTRLTVT.

The gene calls are TRBV7-2 and TRBJ2-2; D may be TRBD1 (6 bases). This CDR3 comprises 18 residues. Germline V gives CDR1 SGHTA, CDR2 FQGNSA. V shed 2 bases and J shed 3 bases, with 19 bases lying between them. The CDR3 sequence is CASSLSGRLAGDTGELFF. The CDR3 DNA is TGTGCCAGCAGCTTATCCGGTCGCTTGGCAGGGGACACCGGGGAGCTGTTTTTT. Complete variable domain (other parts from reference TRBV7-2 and TRBJ2-2): GAGVSQSPSNKVTEKGKDVELRCDPISGHTALYWYRQSLGQGLEFLIYFQGNSAPDKSGLPSDRFSAERTGGSVSTLTIQRTQQEDSAVYLCASSLSGRLAGDTGELFFGEGSRLTVL.

The V and J genes are TRBV5-5 and TRBJ1-3, with D unclear. The CDR3 has 15 amino acids. Trimming stripped 0 bases from V and 4 bases from J, with 11 bases between. Germline loops: CDR1 SGHKS, CDR2 YYEKEE (reference sequence). CDR3 amino acids: CASSLDPLRGNTIYF. In DNA, the CDR3 is TGTGCCAGCAGCTTGGACCCCTTGCGGGGAAACACCATATATTTT. The full variable domain, in which reference TRBV5-5 and TRBJ1-3 provide the parts outside the CDR3, is DAGVTQSPTHLIKTRGQQVTLRCSPISGHKSVSWYQQVLGQGPQFIFQYYEKEERGRGNFPDRFSARQFPNYSSELNVNALLLGDSALYLCASSLDPLRGNTIYFGEGSWLTVV.

The V gene is TRBV30, the J gene TRBJ2-7; D is possibly TRBD2 (7 bases). This CDR3 is built from 13 residues. The germline V and J ends were trimmed by 3 bases and 7 bases, with 16 bases remaining between them. The germline gives CDR1 GTSNPN, CDR2 SVGIG (reference sequence). CDR3 residues: CAWRLGGGTEQYF. The CDR3 DNA is TGTGCCTGGAGACTAGGGGGGGGAACGGAGCAGTACTTC.